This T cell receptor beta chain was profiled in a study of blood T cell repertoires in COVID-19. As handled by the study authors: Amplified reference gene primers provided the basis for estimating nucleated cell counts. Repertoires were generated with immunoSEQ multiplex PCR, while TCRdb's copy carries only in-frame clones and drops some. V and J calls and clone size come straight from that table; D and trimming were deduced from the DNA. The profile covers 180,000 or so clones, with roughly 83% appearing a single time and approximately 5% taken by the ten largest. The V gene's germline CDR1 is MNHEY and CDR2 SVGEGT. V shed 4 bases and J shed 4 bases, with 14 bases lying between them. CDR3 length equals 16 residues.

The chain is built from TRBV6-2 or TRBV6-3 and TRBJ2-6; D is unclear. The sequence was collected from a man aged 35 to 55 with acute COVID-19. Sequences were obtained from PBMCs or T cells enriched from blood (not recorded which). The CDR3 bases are TGTGCCAGCAGTTCCGCCGGGTTTGTGGGGGCCAACGTCCTGACTTTC. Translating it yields CASSSAGFVGANVLTF.